The 16 T cell receptor beta chains given below trace back to one sample, sequenced in a study of blood T cell repertoires in COVID-19. Method: immunoSEQ multiplex PCR; TCRdb's copy keeps in-frame clones and lacks some. The profile shows 95,000 to 110,000 clones, less than 90% of them singletons. The specimen sequenced was peripheral blood. These receptors all stem from a human donor in a cohort sampled during active COVID-19.

The chain links TRBV2 to TRBJ1-1; the D is unclear. The CDR3 contains 14 residues. V lost 4 bases to trimming and J lost 0 bases, with 9 bases between them. The V gene's germline CDR1 is SNHLY and CDR2 FYNNEI. For the CDR3, the DNA is TGTGCCAGCAGTGTGGCCGGGGTGAACACTGAAGCTTTCTTT. Translated: CASSVAGVNTEAFF. The whole variable domain, filled in from reference TRBV2 and TRBJ1-1, reads EPEVTQTPSHQVTQMGQEVILRCVPISNHLYFYWYRQILGQKVEFLVSFYNNEISEKSEIFDDQFSVERPDGSNFTLKIRSTKLEDSAMYFCASSVAGVNTEAFFGQGTRLTVV.

This chain uses TRBV12-2 with TRBJ2-1; TRBD1, the table's D call, lacks a check against the DNA. TRBV12-2 is a pseudogene segment. CDR3 length equals 15 residues. DNA for the CDR3: TGTGCAAGTCGCTTACCCACAGGGGTCCACAATGAGCAGTTCTTC. Protein product: CASRLPTGVHNEQFF.

The chain joins TRBV21-1 to TRBJ2-2; TRBD2 is the table's D call and was not checked against the DNA. TRBV21-1 is termed a pseudogene. The CDR3 loop spans 22 amino acids. CDR3 sequence: CASSKIQHDAGTSGDRTGELFF. The DNA of the CDR3 is TGTGCCAGCAGCAAAATCCAGCACGACGCCGGGACTAGCGGGGATAGGACCGGGGAGCTGTTTTTT.

The chain combines TRBV19 with TRBJ1-5; 9 bases fit TRBD1. The ends lost 6 bases at V and 4 bases at J; junction bases unmatched: 1. The CDR3 runs 13 residues. Germline V lookup: CDR1 LNHDA, CDR2 SQIVND (reference sequence). CDR3 DNA sequence: TGTGCCAGTAGCGGGACAGGGAATCAGCCCCAGCATTTT. It translates to CASSGTGNQPQHF. The full variable domain, completed using reference TRBV19 and TRBJ1-5, is DGGITQSPKYLFRKEGQNVTLSCEQNLNHDAMYWYRQDPGQGLRLIYYSQIVNDFQKGDIAEGYSVSREKKESFPLTVTSAQKNPTAFYLCASSGTGNQPQHFGDGTRLSIL.

This clone came up once. V is TRBV29-1 and J is TRBJ2-2; TRBD2 matches 7 bases. The CDR3 is made up of 17 amino acids. Germline values: CDR1 SQVTM, CDR2 ANQGSEA. J was trimmed by 5 bases and V by 0 bases; bases with no gene match: 12. Here the CDR3 DNA reads TGCAGCGTTGAAGACACCCTTGGGCGGGGGTCTACCGGGGAGCTGTTTTTT. Translating gives CSVEDTLGRGSTGELFF.

The J gene is TRBJ1-1, the V gene TRBV18; TRBD1 matches 8 bases. CDR1 KGHSH and CDR2 LQKENI come from the germline V gene. The CDR3 has 14 amino acids. Germline trimming cut 6 bases from V and 3 bases from J; bases unmatched to any gene: 6. The CDR3 region is CASSPTGDYTEAFF. The CDR3 DNA follows: TGTGCCAGCTCGCCGACAGGGGACTACACTGAAGCTTTCTTT.

This clone was seen only once. The V and J genes are TRBV5-1 and TRBJ2-1; 9 bases are a match to TRBD1. The germline gives CDR1 SGHRS, CDR2 YFSETQ. CDR3 length: 18 residues. V dropped 3 bases and J dropped 5; count of bases not matched to a gene: 15. Written as DNA, the CDR3 is TGCGCCAGCAGCTCGCCTACAGGGGGCAGGGGCGCAAACAATGAGCAGTTCTTC. Protein: CASSSPTGGRGANNEQFF.

The chain uses TRBV28 and TRBJ2-7; 10 bases are shared with TRBD1. V lost 4 bases, J lost 4 bases, and 16 bases stayed unmatched. The CDR3 runs 18 residues. Germline values: CDR1 MDHEN, CDR2 SYDVKM. Written as DNA, the CDR3 is TGTGCCAGCAGTTCATCCCCCTTTCTCGGGACAGGGGTTTACGAGCAGTACTTC. It specifies CASSSSPFLGTGVYEQYF.

The chain has TRBV5-4 and TRBJ2-5, with 8 bases fitting TRBD1. Looked up from germline, CDR1 is SGHNT and CDR2 is YYREEE (reference sequence). The CDR3 consists of 16 residues. V was pared by 4 bases and J by 5 bases, with 13 bases of the junction left unmatched. The CDR3 DNA reads TGTGCCAGCAGCCCTGAGCAGGGGGCTGGATTTGAGACCCAGTACTTC. Its protein is CASSPEQGAGFETQYF. Based on the CDR3 plus reference TRBV5-4 and TRBJ2-5, the full variable domain is ETGVTQSPTHLIKTRGQQVTLRCSSQSGHNTVSWYQQALGQGPQFIFQYYREEENGRGNFPPRFSGLQFPNYSSELNVNALELDDSALYLCASSPEQGAGFETQYFGPGTRLLVL.

The chain recombines TRBV27 with TRBJ1-1; possibly TRBD1 for D (6 bases). Germline values: CDR1 MNHEY, CDR2 SMNVEV (reference sequence). The CDR3 is made up of 15 amino acids. The V end lost 2 bases, the J end lost 6 bases, and 16 bases lay between the germline ends. This CDR3 reads CASSLAARKGAEAFF. The DNA of the CDR3 is TGTGCCAGCAGTTTAGCCGCCAGAAAGGGGGCTGAAGCTTTCTTT.

The J gene is TRBJ2-7, the V gene TRBV18; the match to TRBD1 covers 8 bases. The V and J ends lost 6 bases and 2 bases, in that order; junction bases with no gene match: 9. The CDR3 covers 15 residues. Germline lookup yields CDR1 KGHSH and CDR2 LQKENI. CDR3 loop: CASSAAGGSTYEQYF. The CDR3 DNA follows: TGTGCCAGCTCGGCCGCAGGGGGCTCTACCTACGAGCAGTACTTC.

The V gene is TRBV29-1, the J gene TRBJ2-7; 11 positions agree with TRBD1. V was clipped by 4 bases and J by 1 base; unmatched bases: 6. This CDR3 is 15 amino acids long. Germline V lookup: CDR1 SQVTM, CDR2 ANQGSEA. The CDR3: CSVGRTGGESYEQYF. DNA for the CDR3: TGCAGCGTTGGGCGGACAGGGGGCGAATCCTACGAGCAGTACTTC.

V and J are TRBV19 and TRBJ2-3, with 14 bases matching TRBD2. This CDR3 comprises 15 residues. After removal of 10 bases from V and 2 bases from J, the junction contained 5 bases not matched to a gene. Germline V gives CDR1 LNHDA, CDR2 SQIVND (reference sequence). The CDR3 reads CATGTSGSPTDTQYF. DNA of the CDR3: TGTGCCACCGGGACTAGCGGGAGCCCCACAGATACGCAGTATTTT.

The chain uses TRBV19 and TRBJ1-5; no firm D call. Germline V gene sequence: CDR1 LNHDA, CDR2 SQIVND (reference sequence). The CDR3 length is 16 residues. Trimming took 2 bases from V and 0 from J, leaving 11 bases between them. The CDR3 DNA follows: TGTGCCAGTAGTATACGCCGGTCGTATAGCAATCAGCCCCAGCATTTT. Protein product: CASSIRRSYSNQPQHF.

The rearrangement joins TRBV3-1 (or the pseudogene TRBV3-2) to TRBJ2-3, with a tentative D call TRBD1 (5 bases). The germline V and J ends were trimmed by 4 bases and 8 bases, with 13 bases remaining between them. CDR1 is LGHDT, CDR2 YNNKEL, per germline (reference sequence). The CDR3 extends over 13 amino acids. The CDR3 reads CASSPNLQGTQYF. CDR3 sequence (DNA): TGTGCCAGCAGCCCAAACCTCCAGGGTACGCAGTATTTT.

The chain couples TRBV11-3 to TRBJ2-3, with D perhaps TRBD1 (6 bases). CDR3 length: 15 amino acids. The V gene lost 0 bases and the J gene lost 2 bases, with 9 bases spanning the gap. Germline V lookup: CDR1 SGHNT, CDR2 YENEEA. The CDR3 reads CASSLDGGLTDTQYF. The CDR3 DNA reads as TGTGCCAGCAGCTTAGATGGGGGCCTCACAGATACGCAGTATTTT.